The clone carrying this T cell receptor beta chain came up a few times. In the original workflow: Scientists estimated how many nucleated cells there were by amplifying reference gene primers. Produced via immunoSEQ multiplex PCR; TCRdb's table is partial and in-frame only. V and J calls and clone size are given by that table; D and trimming were obtained from the DNA. The table has around 68,000 clones, approximately 86% seen once. The data belong to a study of blood T cell repertoires in COVID-19. Looking at the study overall: Spain, Italy and the United States supplied samples that represented acute and convalescent COVID-19. Sample material is recorded as cDNA or gDNA derived from T cells, B-cell-depleted T cells, or PBMCs.

Germline V gene lookup returns CDR1 GTSNPN and CDR2 SVGIG (reference sequence). The CDR3 runs to 14 residues. Trimming at V came to 4 bases and at J to 4 bases, leaving 6 bases not matched to a gene. Sequenced input: peripheral blood. The chain joins TRBV30 to TRBJ1-5, with 8 nucleotides matching TRBD1. The clonotype was recovered from a woman aged 45-59 years with acute or convalescent COVID-19. The CDR3 protein is CAWKSRQGNQPQHF. DNA for the CDR3: TGTGCCTGGAAAAGCCGACAGGGGAATCAGCCCCAGCATTTT.